The 26 T cell receptor beta chains below all came from one sample that was sequenced in a study of blood T cell repertoires in COVID-19. Using immunoSEQ multiplex PCR, the repertoire was profiled, and TCRdb retains in-frame clones only, with some absent. The repertoire holds 250,000 to 300,000 clones, with about 85% as singletons. The specimen sequenced was PBMCs or T cells enriched from blood (not recorded which). The receptors derive from a woman between 50 and 59 years old who had been exposed to COVID-19.

The rearrangement joins TRBV6-1 to TRBJ1-3; D might be TRBD1 (5 bases). Germline lookup yields CDR1 MNHNS and CDR2 SASEGT. This CDR3 is built from 17 residues. Trimming shortened V by 5 bases and J by 8 bases, and 25 bases separated the two germline ends. For the CDR3, the DNA is TGTGCCAGCAGTAAAGAGCCCAGAATGGCCCCGGGGGACACCATATATTTT. Amino acid sequence: CASSKEPRMAPGDTIYF.

The CDR3 loop reads CASSLGTGRSEAFF. As DNA, the CDR3 is TGTGCCAGCAGCTTGGGGACAGGGAGATCGGAAGCTTTCTTT. The chain recombines TRBV5-6 with TRBJ1-1; 8 positions agree with TRBD1. The V segment lost 0 bases and the J segment 8 bases; nucleotides outside the gene matches: 6. This CDR3 is 14 amino acids long. Germline V CDR1 and CDR2: SGHDT, YYEEEE.

The chain joins TRBV27 to TRBJ1-1; D not resolved. The CDR3 totals 13 residues. Between the trimmed V and J ends, which lost 4 bases and 1 base, there was a span of 7 bases. CDR1 and CDR2 (germline): MNHEY, SMNVEV (reference sequence). CDR3 loop: CASSWSSNTEAFF. CDR3 bases: TGTGCCAGCAGTTGGAGTTCGAACACTGAAGCTTTCTTT.

This chain connects TRBV11-2 to TRBJ1-1, with D possibly matching TRBD1 (6 bases). This CDR3 spans 15 amino acids. Between the trimmed V and J ends, which lost 1 base and 4 bases, there was a span of 13 bases. Germline CDR1 and CDR2: SGHAT and FQNNGV. The CDR3 DNA is TGTGCCAGCAGCTTAGTCGGCAGGGGAGCCACTGAAGCTTTCTTT. It specifies CASSLVGRGATEAFF.

V usage is TRBV7-6 and J usage is TRBJ2-7, with 7 bases fitting TRBD1. Germline V gene data show CDR1 as SGHVS and CDR2 as FNYEAQ. With 5 bases clipped from V and 0 bases from J, the junction kept 4 bases outside the gene matches. The length of the CDR3 is 14 residues. CDR3 region: CASSPDRDSYEQYF. In DNA, the CDR3 is TGTGCCAGCAGCCCAGACAGGGACTCCTACGAGCAGTACTTC.

This chain joins TRBV18 and TRBJ1-1, with D uncertain. This CDR3 spans 14 amino acids. Germline CDR1 is KGHSH and CDR2 is LQKENI. Trimming took off 3 bases at V and 0 bases at J, with 8 bases between the two ends. CDR3 DNA sequence: TGTGCCAGCTCACCTACCGGGGTGAACACTGAAGCTTTCTTT. It is translated as CASSPTGVNTEAFF.

The CDR3 DNA is TGTGCCAGCAAGTGGGAGGACTATGGCTACACCTTC. Translating it yields CASKWEDYGYTF. V and J are TRBV25-1 and TRBJ1-2; D is ambiguous. V was trimmed by 7 bases and J by 3 bases, leaving 9 bases between them. This CDR3 is 12 amino acids long. CDR1 and CDR2 (germline): MGHDK, SYGVNS.

In its sample, this clone was seen once. The V and J genes are TRBV6-6 and TRBJ1-3, with 9 bases matching TRBD1. CDR1 and CDR2 from the germline V gene are MNHNY and SVGAGI (reference sequence). The CDR3 loop spans 19 amino acids. V shed 5 bases, J shed 0 bases, and the junction held 14 bases outside the gene matches. As DNA, the CDR3 is TGTGCCAGCAGTCGGGACAGGGTTCTTCTATCCGGCTCTGGAAACACCATATATTTT. Its translation: CASSRDRVLLSGSGNTIYF.

The CDR3 here is CASSQGTGSGNTIYF. In nucleotides, the CDR3 is TGCGCCAGCAGCCAGGGGACAGGCTCTGGAAACACCATATATTTT. The V gene is TRBV4-3, the J gene TRBJ1-3, with 8 bases fitting TRBD1. The V segment lost 3 bases and the J segment 0 bases; nucleotides outside the gene matches: 1. The CDR3 runs 15 residues. Germline CDR1 reads LGHNA; CDR2 reads YSLEER.

This clone appeared a few times. This CDR3 is CASSLDAHRPPGPQHF. For the CDR3, the DNA is TGTGCCAGCAGCTTAGACGCTCACAGGCCCCCCGGACCCCAGCATTTT. The V and J genes are TRBV7-8 and TRBJ1-5; perhaps TRBD1 as D (5 bases). CDR1 and CDR2 from the germline V gene are SGHVS and FQNEAQ. This CDR3 comprises 16 residues. V was trimmed by 1 base and J by 10 bases, leaving 20 bases between them.

The chain carries TRBV9 and TRBJ2-7, with D possibly matching TRBD2 (6 bases). V lost 0 bases to trimming and J lost 5 bases, with 21 bases between them. This CDR3 is 17 amino acids long. Germline V lookup: CDR1 SGDLS, CDR2 YYNGEE. This CDR3 reads CASSVEGISGYPDEQYF. The DNA of the CDR3 is TGTGCCAGCAGCGTAGAGGGGATTAGCGGATATCCTGACGAGCAGTACTTC.

The chain carries TRBV9 and TRBJ2-1, with 9 bases fitting TRBD2. This CDR3 is built from 14 residues. Germline assignment: CDR1 SGDLS and CDR2 YYNGEE. The V gene end was trimmed by 4 bases and the J gene end by 15 bases; junction bases not matched to a gene: 14. The CDR3 here is CASSPSRGGRTLFF. The CDR3 bases are TGTGCCAGCAGCCCATCGCGGGGGGGCAGGACGTTGTTCTTC.

J is TRBJ2-7 and V is TRBV29-1; D remains unclear. V was trimmed by 6 bases and J by 0 bases, leaving 9 bases between them. Germline V lookup: CDR1 SQVTM, CDR2 ANQGSEA. The CDR3 has 12 residues. The CDR3 sequence: CSVWAGSYEQYF. CDR3 coding DNA: TGCAGCGTATGGGCAGGCTCCTACGAGCAGTACTTC.

This chain links TRBV5-1 with TRBJ1-1; TRBD1 matches 8 bases. From germline, CDR1 is SGHRS and CDR2 YFSETQ. V dropped 3 bases and J dropped 2; count of bases not matched to a gene: 3. CDR3 length: 14 residues. The CDR3 bases are TGCGCCAGCAGCTCCGGGACAGGAAACACTGAAGCTTTCTTT. Translation gives CASSSGTGNTEAFF.

The chain couples TRBV7-3 to TRBJ2-7, with TRBD2 as a possible D gene (5 bases). The CDR3 is made up of 15 amino acids. Looked up from germline, CDR1 is SGHTA and CDR2 is FQGTGA. Deletions cut 1 base from V and 3 bases from J, with 13 bases between. The CDR3 sequence is CASSLSPGELYEQYF. CDR3 sequence (DNA): TGTGCCAGCAGCTTAAGTCCCGGGGAGCTCTACGAGCAGTACTTC.

This rearrangement joins TRBV7-2 to TRBJ2-3; 10 positions match TRBD2. This CDR3 has 16 amino acids. The V and J ends lost 5 bases and 3 bases, in that order; junction bases with no gene match: 8. The germline gives CDR1 SGHTA, CDR2 FQGNSA. CDR3 DNA sequence: TGTGCCAGCAGCCCGCCGGGACTAGCGCGGACAGATACGCAGTATTTT. This sequence encodes CASSPPGLARTDTQYF.

This clone was seen a few times. V and J are TRBV7-8 and TRBJ1-1; D unresolved. CDR1 and CDR2 (germline): SGHVS, FQNEAQ. V dropped 4 bases and J dropped 0 bases, with 9 bases sitting between them. The CDR3 has 14 amino acids. In nucleotides, the CDR3 is TGTGCCAGCAGCTCCGGGAGCATGAACACTGAAGCTTTCTTT. This sequence encodes CASSSGSMNTEAFF.

The J gene is TRBJ2-1, the V gene TRBV25-1; 15 bases are shared with TRBD2. Per germline, CDR1 MGHDK and CDR2 SYGVNS. The CDR3 sequence is 18 residues long. Trimming took 3 bases from V and 8 from J; bases not matched to a gene: 11. This CDR3 reads CASSDPRTSGGGSDEQFF. In nucleotides, the CDR3 is TGTGCCAGCAGTGATCCCCGGACTAGCGGGGGGGGTTCCGATGAGCAGTTCTTC.

The chain is built from TRBV7-9 and TRBJ2-1; TRBD1 aligns across 12 bases. The CDR3 sequence is 16 residues long. Germline CDR1 SEHNR, CDR2 FQNEAQ (reference sequence). V gave up 5 bases and J gave up 7 bases; unmatched junction bases: 9. In DNA form, the CDR3 reads TGTGCCAGCAGCCGCCCCGGGACAGGGGGCTCGAATGAGCAGTTCTTC. Amino acid sequence: CASSRPGTGGSNEQFF. The full variable domain, in which reference TRBV7-9 and TRBJ2-1 provide the parts outside the CDR3, is DTGVSQNPRHKITKRGQNVTFRCDPISEHNRLYWYRQTLGQGPEFLTYFQNEAQLEKSRLLSDRFSAERPKGSFSTLEIQRTEQGDSAMYLCASSRPGTGGSNEQFFGPGTRLTVL.

V gene TRBV19 combines with J gene TRBJ1-1; 7 nucleotides align to TRBD1. Germline values: CDR1 LNHDA, CDR2 SQIVND (reference sequence). The CDR3 loop spans 14 amino acids. V gave up 4 bases and J gave up 5 bases; unmatched junction bases: 7. The CDR3 sequence is CASSRDRVGTEAFF. The CDR3 bases are TGTGCCAGTAGTAGAGACAGGGTAGGGACTGAAGCTTTCTTT.

This clone was seen a single time. The V gene is TRBV29-1, the J gene TRBJ2-1; 7 bases line up with TRBD2. Germline V gene lookup returns CDR1 SQVTM and CDR2 ANQGSEA. The length of the CDR3 is 15 residues. V shed 3 bases, J shed 4 bases, and the junction held 9 bases outside the gene matches. This CDR3 is CSVDMSPRGYNEQFF. The CDR3 DNA sequence: TGCAGCGTTGACATGTCTCCGCGGGGGTACAATGAGCAGTTCTTC.

CDR3 DNA sequence: TGTGCCAGCAGCTTAGATCCCAGGACTAGCGGGTCGAACACCGGGGAGCTGTTTTTT. Its protein product is CASSLDPRTSGSNTGELFF. The rearrangement joins TRBV11-2 to TRBJ2-2, with TRBD2 matching over 11 bases. V was clipped by 0 bases and J by 0 bases; unmatched bases: 6. The germline V gene encodes CDR1 SGHAT and CDR2 FQNNGV. The CDR3 contains 19 residues.

This chain links TRBV2 with TRBJ1-4, with a tentative D call TRBD1 (5 bases). Trimming removed 8 bases at V and 3 bases at J, with 10 bases between. Germline lookup yields CDR1 SNHLY and CDR2 FYNNEI. This CDR3 is built from 13 residues. The CDR3 DNA sequence: TGTGCCAGCCGGTGGGGCGCTAATGAAAAACTGTTTTTT. Encoded protein: CASRWGANEKLFF. Based on the CDR3 plus reference TRBV2 and TRBJ1-4, the full variable domain is EPEVTQTPSHQVTQMGQEVILRCVPISNHLYFYWYRQILGQKVEFLVSFYNNEISEKSEIFDDQFSVERPDGSNFTLKIRSTKLEDSAMYFCASRWGANEKLFFGSGTQLSVL.

This clone was counted a single time. In DNA, the CDR3 is TGTGCCAGCAGCTTAGAGGTCGGACAGGCTGGCTACGAGCAGTACTTC. It specifies CASSLEVGQAGYEQYF. This chain links TRBV7-6 with TRBJ2-7, with 7 bases fitting TRBD1. Per germline, CDR1 SGHVS and CDR2 FNYEAQ. This CDR3 contains 16 residues. V lost 1 base to trimming and J lost 3 bases; unmatched junction nucleotides: 9. The whole variable domain, remainder taken from reference TRBV7-6 and TRBJ2-7, is GAGVSQSPRYKVTKRGQDVALRCDPISGHVSLYWYRQALGQGPEFLTYFNYEAQQDKSGLPNDRFSAERPEGSISTLTIQRTEQRDSAMYRCASSLEVGQAGYEQYFGPGTRLTVT.

The chain joins TRBV5-4 to TRBJ2-5; the match to TRBD2 covers 7 bases. CDR1 and CDR2 from the germline V gene are SGHNT and YYREEE (reference sequence). Trimming at V came to 0 bases and at J to 1 base, leaving 6 bases not matched to a gene. The CDR3 covers 16 residues. In DNA form, the CDR3 reads TGTGCCAGCAGCTTGGTCCGAGGACTAGGCCAAGAGACCCAGTACTTC. Translation gives CASSLVRGLGQETQYF.

Only one count was recorded for this clone. The J gene is TRBJ2-2, the V gene TRBV3-1 (or the pseudogene TRBV3-2); TRBD2 agrees at 10 bases. J was trimmed by 5 bases and V by 0 bases; bases with no gene match: 9. Germline V lookup: CDR1 LGHDT, CDR2 YNNKEL (reference sequence). The CDR3 runs to 18 residues. The CDR3 protein is CASSQDRAGGLRTGELFF. As DNA, the CDR3 is TGTGCCAGCAGCCAAGATCGAGCGGGGGGGCTTAGGACCGGGGAGCTGTTTTTT.